Shown below are 27 T cell receptor beta chains from a single sample sequenced in a study of T cells after yellow fever vaccination. MiXCR was run by TCRdb on the 5' RACE reads, yielding one entry per CDR3 protein. The sample lists 450,000 to 650,000 distinct CDR3 sequences; roughly 14% were seen once. The sequencing used PBMCs, collected on the day of the yellow fever booster vaccination. Every receptor here comes from a man in his thirties or forties who received the YFV17D yellow fever vaccine.

This clonotype occurred a few times. The genes are TRBV6-5 and TRBJ2-7; the match to TRBD2 covers 11 bases. Germline V gene sequence: CDR1 MNHEY, CDR2 SVGAGI. The CDR3 length is 15 residues. The V and J ends lost 4 bases and 5 bases, in that order; junction bases with no gene match: 7. As DNA, the CDR3 is TGTGCCAGCAGTTCACTAGCGGGAGTTACCCACGAGCAGTACTTC. This codes for CASSSLAGVTHEQYF.

In this sample, this clonotype turned up a few times. V is TRBV28 and J is TRBJ1-1; D call uncertain. This CDR3 is built from 14 residues. Germline-derived CDR1 and CDR2 are MDHEN and SYDVKM. V was cut by 5 bases and J by 8 bases, with 18 bases left in between. The CDR3 DNA reads as TGTGCCAGCAGTGAGGTTCCCAGGACGGAAGAAGCTTTCTTT. Protein: CASSEVPRTEEAFF.

To note about this clonotype: The junction shows a germline mismatch at one end, possibly a read error. The V call is TRBV7-7, the J call TRBJ2-7; D not certain. CDR1 is SSHAT, CDR2 FNYEAQ, per germline (reference sequence). The CDR3 is 13 amino acids. CDR3 region: CASSLALGDEQYF. In nucleotides, the CDR3 is TGTGCTAGCAGCTTAGCCTTAGGAGACGAGCAGTACTTC.

V gene TRBV20-1 combines with J gene TRBJ1-6, with 9 bases that match TRBD1. J lost 10 bases, V lost 2 bases, and 15 bases had no gene match. Germline V gene sequence: CDR1 DFQATT, CDR2 SNEGSKA (reference sequence). The CDR3 is 17 residues long. CDR3 region: CSARLDRGWNDKSPLHF. DNA of the CDR3: TGCAGTGCTAGACTGGACAGGGGATGGAACGACAAGTCACCCCTCCACTTT.

The chain recombines TRBV7-9 with TRBJ2-3; D is tentatively TRBD1 or TRBD2 (6 bases each). The CDR3 loop spans 13 amino acids. V dropped 5 bases and J dropped 3 bases, with 9 bases sitting between them. Per germline, CDR1 SEHNR and CDR2 FQNEAQ (reference sequence). The CDR3 sequence is CASSKGGTDTQYF. The CDR3, as DNA: TGTGCCAGCAGCAAGGGGGGAACAGATACGCAGTATTTT. Based on the CDR3 plus reference TRBV7-9 and TRBJ2-3, the full variable domain is DTGVSQNPRHKITKRGQNVTFRCDPISEHNRLYWYRQTLGQGPEFLTYFQNEAQLEKSRLLSDRFSAERPKGSFSTLEIQRTEQGDSAMYLCASSKGGTDTQYFGPGTRLTVL.

The gene calls are TRBV7-2 and TRBJ2-2, with D perhaps assigned TRBD1 or TRBD2 (5 bases each). This CDR3 has 13 residues. CDR1 and CDR2 (germline): SGHTA, FQGNSA. With 5 bases removed from V and 4 bases from J, the gap between germline ends came to 8 bases. The CDR3 nucleotides are TGTGCCAGCAGCGGGGGTCCCACCGGGGAGCTGTTTTTT. Amino acids: CASSGGPTGELFF. The variable domain in full, completed from reference TRBV7-2 and TRBJ2-2, reads GAGVSQSPSNKVTEKGKDVELRCDPISGHTALYWYRQSLGQGLEFLIYFQGNSAPDKSGLPSDRFSAERTGGSVSTLTIQRTQQEDSAVYLCASSGGPTGELFFGEGSRLTVL.

V is TRBV12-3 or TRBV12-4 and J is TRBJ1-5; perhaps TRBD1 as D (5 bases). Trimming stripped 7 bases from V and 2 bases from J, with 12 bases between. The CDR3 has 14 residues. CDR3 in DNA: TGTGCCAGCAATTATCAGGGTGGCAATCAGCCCCAGCATTTT. Protein sequence: CASNYQGGNQPQHF.

The chain uses TRBV4-2 and TRBJ2-3, with 8 bases matching TRBD2. The CDR3 spans 17 residues. Germline lookup yields CDR1 LGHNA and CDR2 YNFKEQ. With 0 bases clipped from V and 2 bases from J, the junction kept 7 bases outside the gene matches. The CDR3 reads CASSQDPAGGHTDTQYF. The CDR3 nucleotides read TGTGCCAGCAGCCAAGATCCCGCGGGAGGCCACACAGATACGCAGTATTTT.

This clonotype was counted only a few times. The chain joins TRBV7-9 to TRBJ2-5; a weak D match, TRBD2 (5 bases). CDR3 length equals 10 residues. Looked up from germline, CDR1 is SEHNR and CDR2 is FQNEAQ (reference sequence). V lost 8 bases and J 5 bases, leaving 6 bases between the germline ends. The CDR3 DNA is TGTGCCAGCGAGCGGGAGACCCAGTACTTC. Its protein is CASERETQYF.

J is TRBJ2-1 and V is TRBV9; 14 nucleotides agree with TRBD2. The trim removed 3 bases at V and 4 bases at J, leaving 6 bases unmatched. This CDR3 spans 17 amino acids. CDR1 and CDR2 (germline): SGDLS, YYNGEE. The CDR3: CASSGGLAGATYNEQFF. CDR3 DNA sequence: TGTGCCAGCAGCGGGGGACTAGCGGGAGCTACGTACAATGAGCAGTTCTTC.

This clonotype has only one observation. V gene TRBV29-1 combines with J gene TRBJ1-1; no clear D gene. This CDR3 contains 15 residues. With 2 bases removed from V and 2 bases from J, the gap between germline ends came to 15 bases. CDR1 and CDR2 from the germline V gene are SQVTM and ANQGSEA. The CDR3 loop is CSVEPRLQQNTEAFF. In DNA, the CDR3 is TGCAGCGTTGAACCCCGGCTACAGCAAAACACTGAAGCTTTCTTT.

The chain carries TRBV6-1 and TRBJ2-7; D is possibly TRBD1 or TRBD2 (5 bases each). Germline V gene lookup returns CDR1 MNHNS and CDR2 SASEGT. CDR3 length equals 15 residues. V dropped 7 bases and J dropped 0 bases, with 16 bases sitting between them. The DNA for the CDR3 is TGTGCCAGCAAAATACGAAGGGACCACTCCTACGAGCAGTACTTC. Its translation is CASKIRRDHSYEQYF.

The sample holds many counts of this clonotype. The genes are TRBV28 and TRBJ2-7, with TRBD1 matching 7 bases. Germline CDR1 reads MDHEN; CDR2 reads SYDVKM. V dropped 8 bases and J dropped 1; count of bases not matched to a gene: 5. The length of the CDR3 is 13 residues. CDR3 nucleotides: TGTGCCAGCGCCCCGGGACAGTCCTACGAGCAGTACTTC. It yields the protein CASAPGQSYEQYF.

This clonotype was found many times. CDR3 coding DNA: TGCGCCAGCCGCCCGGGAGCCACGGGTCCCGGGGAGCTGTTTTTT. This translates into CASRPGATGPGELFF. The gene calls are TRBV5-1 and TRBJ2-2; the D gene is possibly TRBD2 (6 bases). The CDR3 is 15 amino acids. Trimming left V 7 bases short and J 6 bases short, with 19 bases between. In germline, CDR1 is SGHRS, CDR2 YFSETQ.

The chain combines TRBV24-1 with TRBJ2-5; 8 bases agree with TRBD1. CDR3 length: 15 amino acids. CDR1 KGHDR and CDR2 SFDVKD come from the germline V gene. Germline trimming cut 4 bases from V and 5 bases from J; bases unmatched to any gene: 8. The CDR3 sequence: CATSDPRGQVETQYF. The CDR3 DNA reads TGTGCCACCAGTGACCCCAGGGGGCAGGTTGAGACCCAGTACTTC.

V gene TRBV6-1 combines with J gene TRBJ2-1; tentatively, D is TRBD2 (5 bases). The CDR3 loop spans 17 amino acids. V lost 5 bases and J 0 bases, leaving 17 bases between the germline ends. Germline CDR1 and CDR2: MNHNS and SASEGT. CDR3: CASSKPASGSSYNEQFF. Here the CDR3 DNA reads TGTGCCAGCAGTAAACCAGCAAGCGGCAGCTCCTACAATGAGCAGTTCTTC.

This clonotype has only a few counts. The gene calls are TRBV20-1 and TRBJ2-3; 11 nucleotides line up with TRBD2. V shed 1 base and J 7 bases; nucleotides not matched to a gene: 4. Germline-derived CDR1 and CDR2 are DFQATT and SNEGSKA (reference sequence). This CDR3 spans 14 amino acids. The CDR3 sequence: CSARGLAGGYTQYF. Here the CDR3 DNA reads TGCAGTGCTAGAGGTCTAGCGGGGGGATATACGCAGTATTTT.

The sample holds a few counts of this clonotype. The chain recombines TRBV5-1 with TRBJ1-4; D remains unclear. CDR1 is SGHRS and CDR2 is YFSETQ in the germline V gene. Deletions cut 3 bases from V and 4 bases from J, with 10 bases between. This CDR3 is 14 amino acids long. CDR3 sequence reads: CASSSWAGNEKLFF. The CDR3 DNA reads TGCGCCAGCAGCTCCTGGGCCGGTAATGAAAAACTGTTTTTT.

This clonotype was counted at least ten times. The CDR3 is CASSPGGNTEAFF. Here the CDR3 DNA reads TGTGCCAGCTCACCAGGGGGGAACACTGAAGCTTTCTTT. V gene TRBV18 combines with J gene TRBJ1-1; TRBD1 might be the D (5 bases). Trimming removed 2 bases at V and 1 base at J, with 5 bases between. The CDR3 contains 13 residues. Germline-derived CDR1 and CDR2 are KGHSH and LQKENI.

The gene calls are TRBV11-2 and TRBJ2-4; D unclear. The CDR3 is made up of 14 amino acids. The V and J ends lost 2 bases and 0 bases respectively, with 5 bases between them. The V gene's germline CDR1 is SGHAT and CDR2 FQNNGV. CDR3 region: CASSLQRAKNIQYF. The CDR3 region has the DNA TGTGCCAGCAGCTTACAGAGAGCCAAAAACATTCAGTACTTC.

This clonotype was observed a handful of times. The chain joins TRBV7-2 to TRBJ2-3; 12 nucleotides align to TRBD2. The V and J ends lost 3 bases and 5 bases, in that order; junction bases with no gene match: 9. From germline, CDR1 is SGHTA and CDR2 FQGNSA. CDR3 length equals 17 residues. The DNA of the CDR3 is TGTGCCAGCAGCTTTATGTCTAGCGGGAGGGCCATAGATACGCAGTATTTT. This gives the protein CASSFMSSGRAIDTQYF.

The chain links TRBV27 to TRBJ2-1, with 7 bases fitting TRBD2. The CDR3 is made up of 15 amino acids. Germline lookup yields CDR1 MNHEY and CDR2 SMNVEV (reference sequence). The junction had 4 bases not matched to a gene; V was cut back by 3 bases and J by 2 bases. The CDR3 DNA reads TGTGCCAGCAGTTTCGTCCGGGAGGCCTACAATGAGCAGTTCTTC. Protein product: CASSFVREAYNEQFF.

This clonotype was seen only a few times. V usage is TRBV19 and J usage is TRBJ1-1, with 11 bases fitting TRBD1. The V gene end was trimmed by 4 bases and the J gene end by 4 bases; junction bases not matched to a gene: 5. There are 15 residues in the CDR3. Germline V gene lookup returns CDR1 LNHDA and CDR2 SQIVND (reference sequence). CDR3 protein: CASSTRDRGATEAFF. The DNA for the CDR3 is TGTGCCAGTAGTACCCGGGACAGGGGGGCCACTGAAGCTTTCTTT.

This clonotype was seen more than once but under ten times. The chain uses TRBV4-3 and TRBJ2-7; tentatively, D is TRBD2 (6 bases). CDR1 LGHNA and CDR2 YSLEER come from the germline V gene. CDR3 length: 16 residues. The V and J ends lost 2 bases and 3 bases respectively, with 17 bases between them. CDR3 sequence reads: CASSQIGSPGGYEQYF. In DNA, the CDR3 is TGCGCCAGCAGCCAAATCGGTTCCCCCGGGGGCTACGAGCAGTACTTC.

This clonotype was seen many times. The rearrangement joins TRBV24-1 to TRBJ1-2; D ambiguous. Germline CDR1 and CDR2: KGHDR and SFDVKD. The CDR3 covers 12 residues. Trimming cost V 3 bases and J 2 bases, with 3 bases left between them. CDR3 coding DNA: TGTGCCACCAGTGATGACAACTATGGCTACACCTTC. Amino acid sequence: CATSDDNYGYTF.

This clonotype has more than one count but fewer than ten. The J gene is TRBJ2-7, the V gene TRBV20-1; D is perhaps TRBD1 (5 bases). The V gene lost 5 bases and the J gene lost 6 bases, with 17 bases spanning the gap. The germline gives CDR1 DFQATT, CDR2 SNEGSKA (reference sequence). The CDR3 has 13 amino acids. DNA for the CDR3: TGCAGTGCTGGGGCCTATTCTACGTTCGAGCAGTACTTC. It specifies CSAGAYSTFEQYF.

A few counts support this clonotype. The chain links TRBV18 to TRBJ1-1; 10 bases map to TRBD1. V was clipped by 0 bases and J by 11 bases; unmatched bases: 9. This CDR3 comprises 15 residues. From germline, CDR1 is KGHSH and CDR2 LQKENI. CDR3 protein: CASSPPGTGANLAFF. The CDR3, as DNA: TGTGCCAGCTCACCACCGGGGACAGGGGCGAACCTGGCTTTCTTT.